Reported below is one TCR beta chain. The source of the sample is a study of blood T cell repertoires in COVID-19. After removal of 6 bases from V and 3 bases from J, the junction contained 7 bases not matched to a gene. Germline assignment: CDR1 MDHEN and CDR2 SYDVKM. This CDR3 contains 15 residues. Sequencing used immunoSEQ multiplex PCR; TCRdb keeps in-frame clones, though not all of them. The sample consists of roughly 87,000 clones, approximately 89% of them appearing once. The receptor was isolated from a man in his sixties with acute or convalescent COVID-19. Sequencing input: peripheral blood. The J gene is TRBJ2-7, the V gene TRBV28; 11 bases match TRBD2. As DNA, the CDR3 is TGTGCCAGCAGGAATAGACTAGCGGGAAGCTACGAGCAGTACTTC. Translated: CASRNRLAGSYEQYF. The complete variable domain, with remaining parts taken from reference TRBV28 and TRBJ2-7, reads DVKVTQSSRYLVKRTGEKVFLECVQDMDHENMFWYRQDPGLGLRLIYFSYDVKMKEKGDIPEGYSVSREKKERFSLILESASTNQTSMYLCASRNRLAGSYEQYFGPGTRLTVT.